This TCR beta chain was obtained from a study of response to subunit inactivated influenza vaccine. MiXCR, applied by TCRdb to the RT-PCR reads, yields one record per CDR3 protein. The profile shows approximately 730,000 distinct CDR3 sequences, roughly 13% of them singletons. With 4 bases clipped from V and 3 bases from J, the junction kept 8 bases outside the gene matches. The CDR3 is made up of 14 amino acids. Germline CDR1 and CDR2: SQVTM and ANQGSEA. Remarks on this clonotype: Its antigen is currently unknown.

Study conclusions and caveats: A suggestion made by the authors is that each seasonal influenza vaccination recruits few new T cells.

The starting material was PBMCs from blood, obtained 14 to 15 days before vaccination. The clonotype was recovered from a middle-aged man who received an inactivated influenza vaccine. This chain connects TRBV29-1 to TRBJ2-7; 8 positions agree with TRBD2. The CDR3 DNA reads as TGCAGCGTTGTTCATCCGGCGGGAGGCTACGAGCAGTACTTC. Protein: CSVVHPAGGYEQYF.